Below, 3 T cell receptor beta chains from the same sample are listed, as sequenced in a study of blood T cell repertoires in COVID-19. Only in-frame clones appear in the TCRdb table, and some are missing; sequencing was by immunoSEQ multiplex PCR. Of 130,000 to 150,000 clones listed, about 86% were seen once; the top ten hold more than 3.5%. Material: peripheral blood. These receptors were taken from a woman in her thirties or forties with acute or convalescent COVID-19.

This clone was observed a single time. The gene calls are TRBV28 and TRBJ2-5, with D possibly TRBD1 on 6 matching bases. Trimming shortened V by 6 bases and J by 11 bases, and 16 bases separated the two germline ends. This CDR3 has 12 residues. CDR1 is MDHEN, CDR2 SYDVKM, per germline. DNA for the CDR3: TGTGCCAGCAGAAAAGGACAGCGGCTTCAGTACTTC. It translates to CASRKGQRLQYF.

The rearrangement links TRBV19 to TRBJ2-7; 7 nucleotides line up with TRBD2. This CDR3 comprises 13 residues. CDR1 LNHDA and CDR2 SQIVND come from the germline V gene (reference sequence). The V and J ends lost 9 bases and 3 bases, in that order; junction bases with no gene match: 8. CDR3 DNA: TGTGCCAGCTCTCTAGCGGATAGCTACGAGCAGTACTTC. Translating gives CASSLADSYEQYF.

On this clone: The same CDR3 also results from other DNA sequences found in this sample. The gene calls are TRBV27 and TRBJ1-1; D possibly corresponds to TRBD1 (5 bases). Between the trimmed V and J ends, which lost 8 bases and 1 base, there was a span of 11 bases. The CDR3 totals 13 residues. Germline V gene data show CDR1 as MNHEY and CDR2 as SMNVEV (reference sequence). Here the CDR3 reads CASRTTGNTEAFF. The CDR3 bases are TGTGCCAGCCGAACCACAGGGAACACTGAAGCTTTCTTT.